These 17 T cell receptor beta chains were sequenced from one sample in a study of control samples from healthy donors and cancer patients. Sequenced by immunoSEQ multiplex PCR; TCRdb stores in-frame clones only, minus some. The profile shows about 130,000 clones, roughly 90% of them singletons. The sequencing sample was made of blood. Receptors originate from a man aged 40-50 years in good health.

This rearrangement joins TRBV15 to TRBJ1-5, with D uncertain. Germline lookup yields CDR1 LNHNV and CDR2 YYDKDF (reference sequence). This CDR3 contains 14 residues. V gave up 8 bases and J gave up 2 bases, with 13 bases separating them. The CDR3 DNA is TGTGCCACCGGTCTAAGGGTCGGCAATCAGCCCCAGCATTTT. Protein product: CATGLRVGNQPQHF.

This sequence joins TRBV6-5 and TRBJ2-3; no clear D. V lost 2 bases, J lost 4 bases, and 13 bases lay in between. This CDR3 has 15 amino acids. CDR1 is MNHEY and CDR2 is SVGAGI in the germline V gene. The CDR3 sequence is CASSYAGTGADTQYF. The CDR3 nucleotides read TGTGCCAGCAGTTACGCAGGAACCGGCGCAGATACGCAGTATTTT.

The rearrangement joins TRBV6-5 to TRBJ1-2; the D is unclear. Germline lookup yields CDR1 MNHEY and CDR2 SVGAGI. CDR3 length: 14 residues. V shed 6 bases and J shed 4 bases, with 15 bases lying between them. This chain's CDR3 is CASRDLSRIYGYTF. CDR3 nucleotide sequence: TGTGCCAGCAGGGACCTAAGCCGAATCTATGGCTACACCTTC.

The chain has TRBV18 and TRBJ1-1, with no clear D. The CDR3 length is 12 residues. V was trimmed by 3 bases and J by 6 bases, leaving 8 bases between them. Per germline, CDR1 KGHSH and CDR2 LQKENI. The CDR3 loop reads CASSPLDPEAFF. CDR3 nucleotides: TGTGCCAGCTCACCTTTGGACCCTGAAGCTTTCTTT.

The CDR3 bases are TGTGCCAGCAGCGCCTTAGCGGGGGTCTACGAGCAGTACTTC. This translates into CASSALAGVYEQYF. The rearrangement joins TRBV2 to TRBJ2-7; 9 bases are a match to TRBD2. The CDR3 contains 14 residues. Losses at the gene ends were 6 bases for V and 3 bases for J; bases not matched to a gene: 6. Germline V gene lookup returns CDR1 SNHLY and CDR2 FYNNEI.

V and J are TRBV5-1 and TRBJ2-1; D ambiguous. The V gene's germline CDR1 is SGHRS and CDR2 YFSETQ. With 0 bases removed from V and 4 bases from J, the gap between germline ends came to 11 bases. The CDR3 loop spans 15 amino acids. The CDR3 DNA is TGCGCCAGCAGCTTGGTGACGGGTACATACAATGAGCAGTTCTTC. Its protein product is CASSLVTGTYNEQFF.

CDR3 amino acids: CASSLGPPYEQYF. As DNA, the CDR3 is TGTGCCAGCAGCCTCGGGCCCCCCTACGAGCAGTACTTC. The rearrangement links TRBV11-3 to TRBJ2-7; D ambiguous. The CDR3 is 13 residues long. The ends were cut back, 5 bases at V and 2 bases at J, with 10 bases in the middle. Germline V lookup: CDR1 SGHNT, CDR2 YENEEA.

Only one count was recorded for this clone. This chain joins TRBV24-1 and TRBJ2-5; D gene unclear. Germline assignment: CDR1 KGHDR and CDR2 SFDVKD. Trimming removed 7 bases at V and 7 bases at J, with 24 bases between. This CDR3 contains 16 residues. The CDR3 DNA sequence: TGTGCCACCAGGACTCTGACCAGGAAGACTCTGGGGACCCAGTACTTC. It translates to CATRTLTRKTLGTQYF.

The J gene is TRBJ1-4, the V gene TRBV29-1; D is uncertain. Germline lookup yields CDR1 SQVTM and CDR2 ANQGSEA. V was cut by 1 base and J by 7 bases, with 13 bases left in between. The length of the CDR3 is 14 residues. The CDR3 is CSVEGLEGSEKLFF. The CDR3 DNA reads as TGCAGCGTTGAAGGGTTAGAGGGAAGTGAAAAACTGTTTTTT.

This clone has only a few counts. This chain joins TRBV5-4 and TRBJ2-2, with TRBD2 as a possible D gene (5 bases). The V end lost 4 bases, the J end lost 8 bases, and 18 bases lay between the germline ends. Germline values: CDR1 SGHNT, CDR2 YYREEE (reference sequence). CDR3 size: 15 residues. The CDR3 spells CASSLGRPLAGELFF. The CDR3 DNA reads TGTGCCAGCAGCCTCGGCCGGCCATTAGCGGGGGAGCTGTTTTTT.

The chain recombines TRBV6-5 with TRBJ2-7; D perhaps matches TRBD1 (5 bases). Looked up from germline, CDR1 is MNHEY and CDR2 is SVGAGI. V lost 2 bases and J lost 2, with 16 bases in between. The CDR3 is 16 amino acids. CDR3 sequence reads: CASSYLGAGLTYEQYF. The CDR3 region has the DNA TGTGCCAGCAGTTACCTTGGCGCAGGGCTAACCTACGAGCAGTACTTC.

The chain combines TRBV12-3 or TRBV12-4 with TRBJ2-3; either TRBD1 or TRBD2 may supply D (6 bases each). The V gene lost 3 bases and the J gene lost 8 bases, with 9 bases spanning the gap. The CDR3 is 12 residues long. Here the CDR3 reads CASSFGGGTQYF. Here the CDR3 DNA reads TGTGCCAGCAGTTTCGGAGGGGGTACGCAGTATTTT.

The chain carries TRBV23-1 and TRBJ1-2; the D is unclear. TRBV23-1 is an ORF for which the function is uncertain. The CDR3 has 15 amino acids. Trimming left V 4 bases short and J 7 bases short, with 19 bases between. The CDR3 coding sequence is TGCGCCAGCAGTCCCAAGCACGAGTTTTCTTGTGGCTACACCTTC. This codes for CASSPKHEFSCGYTF.

V and J are TRBV5-1 and TRBJ2-1; D gene ambiguous. This CDR3 is 14 amino acids long. From germline, CDR1 is SGHRS and CDR2 YFSETQ. Trimming shortened V by 1 base and J by 5 bases, and 10 bases separated the two germline ends. CDR3 sequence (DNA): TGCGCCAGCAGCTTGTTGGGGTTGGACAATGAGCAGTTCTTC. This codes for CASSLLGLDNEQFF.

The rearrangement joins TRBV11-2 to TRBJ2-1; 8 bases fit TRBD2. The trim removed 0 bases at V and 6 bases at J, leaving 1 base unmatched. The CDR3 loop spans 14 amino acids. Germline V gene data show CDR1 as SGHAT and CDR2 as FQNNGV. Here the CDR3 DNA reads TGTGCCAGCAGCTTAGAACTAGCGGCCAATGAGCAGTTCTTC. Encoded protein: CASSLELAANEQFF. Variable domain in full (rest from reference TRBV11-2 and TRBJ2-1): EAGVAQSPRYKIIEKRQSVAFWCNPISGHATLYWYQQILGQGPKLLIQFQNNGVVDDSQLPKDRFSAERLKGVDSTLKIQPAKLEDSAVYLCASSLELAANEQFFGPGTRLTVL.

This sequence joins TRBV2 and TRBJ2-5; 10 positions match TRBD2. The CDR3 is 14 amino acids. The junction had 7 bases not matched to a gene; V was cut back by 5 bases and J by 7 bases. Germline CDR1 is SNHLY and CDR2 is FYNNEI. For the CDR3, the DNA is TGTGCCAGCAGTCTAGCGGGGGCCGACGGGACCCAGTACTTC. Its protein product is CASSLAGADGTQYF.

This rearrangement joins TRBV20-1 to TRBJ2-1; D possibly corresponds to TRBD1 (6 bases). V was clipped by 3 bases and J by 16 bases, with 19 bases between them. CDR1 DFQATT and CDR2 SNEGSKA come from the germline V gene (reference sequence). This CDR3 has 12 residues. The CDR3 DNA sequence: TGCAGTGCTAGTTACCAGGGGATGAACGGATTCTTC. Translated, it gives CSASYQGMNGFF.